The clone carrying this T cell receptor (beta chain) has only a few counts. Its antigen is currently unknown. The source of the sample is a study of vaccination effects on CD4 cells after COVID-19. TCRdb keeps only in-frame clones here, not all; method: immunoSEQ multiplex PCR. The profile covers fewer than 15,000 clones, with 65% to 80% appearing a single time and approximately 25% taken by the ten largest. Viral peptide pool expansion of antigen-specific CD4+ T cells preceded sequencing in the ViraFEST assay. Once cultured for more than nine days, the cells underwent separation to obtain CD4+ T cells. The infection with SARS-CoV-2 (confirmed by PCR) occurred in this person between March and December 2020. Either the BNT162b2 or mRNA-1273 vaccine was given to participants in two doses. This CDR3 spans 16 amino acids. Germline loops: CDR1 SGHTA, CDR2 FQGTGA. With 5 bases removed from V and 5 bases from J, the gap between germline ends came to 21 bases.

This material consisted of CD4+ T cells from PBMCs cultured with HCoV-NL63 spike peptides, taken after COVID-19 vaccination. The rearrangement uses TRBV7-3 and TRBJ1-1, with D possibly matching TRBD1 (5 bases). This TCR was recovered from a human donor who had a prior SARS-CoV-2 infection. CDR3 loop: CASSLGGGVVDTEAFF. The CDR3, as DNA: TGTGCCAGCAGCCTCGGGGGGGGAGTGGTGGATACTGAAGCTTTCTTT.